The 24 T cell receptor beta chains presented below share a single source sample, sequenced in a study of radiotherapy plus CTLA-4 blockade in lung cancer. Repertoires were generated with immunoSEQ multiplex PCR, while TCRdb's copy carries only in-frame clones and drops some. Of under 20,000 clones detected, 86% appear once; the ten largest clones hold about a quarter. The material was peripheral blood, obtained from a patient treated with radiotherapy plus ipilimumab. The receptors here all came from a human donor with non-small cell lung cancer whose response to radiotherapy plus ipilimumab could not be evaluated.

V is TRBV4-3 and J is TRBJ1-2; 7 nucleotides match TRBD1. The length of the CDR3 is 15 residues. In germline, CDR1 is LGHNA, CDR2 YSLEER. With V trimmed by 1 base and J by 8 bases, 10 bases remained unmatched. This chain's CDR3 is CASSQGTTGVDGYTF. The CDR3 DNA sequence: TGCGCCAGCAGCCAAGGGACAACAGGGGTTGACGGCTACACCTTC.

This clone was seen a handful of times. The gene calls are TRBV10-1 and TRBJ2-2, with D possibly matching TRBD2 (6 bases). This CDR3 contains 14 residues. Trimming shortened V by 2 bases and J by 3 bases, and 7 bases separated the two germline ends. Per germline, CDR1 WNHNN and CDR2 SYGVQD (reference sequence). CDR3 in amino acids: CASSEPGDTGELFF. CDR3 sequence (DNA): TGCGCCAGCAGTGAGCCGGGGGACACCGGGGAGCTGTTTTTT.

The V gene is TRBV7-2, the J gene TRBJ2-5, with 7 positions matching TRBD2. V was pared by 5 bases and J by 4 bases, with 13 bases of the junction left unmatched. Germline V gives CDR1 SGHTA, CDR2 FQGNSA. CDR3 length equals 16 residues. The CDR3 is CASSRLVAGVGETQYF. The CDR3 DNA sequence: TGTGCCAGCAGCCGGCTGGTGGCGGGGGTAGGAGAGACCCAGTACTTC.

V is TRBV5-1 and J is TRBJ2-1; TRBD2 matches 16 bases. The CDR3 consists of 20 residues. V shed 4 bases, J shed 4 bases, and the junction held 14 bases outside the gene matches. Germline V gene data show CDR1 as SGHRS and CDR2 as YFSETQ. The CDR3 spells CASSPTGTSGRANRYNEQFF. CDR3 nucleotide sequence: TGCGCCAGCAGCCCCACCGGGACTAGCGGGAGGGCTAACCGTTACAATGAGCAGTTCTTC.

This chain joins TRBV19 and TRBJ2-7; 13 positions agree with TRBD2. The V and J ends lost 5 bases and 3 bases, in that order; junction bases with no gene match: 4. This CDR3 comprises 15 residues. Germline assignment: CDR1 LNHDA and CDR2 SQIVND (reference sequence). CDR3 sequence: CASSSWTSGSYEQYF. DNA for the CDR3: TGTGCCAGTAGTTCCTGGACTAGCGGGAGCTACGAGCAGTACTTC.

This rearrangement joins TRBV4-1 to TRBJ2-5; 8 bases are a match to TRBD2. Germline-derived CDR1 and CDR2 are MGHRA and YSYEKL. The CDR3 loop spans 18 amino acids. V lost 0 bases to trimming and J lost 3 bases; unmatched junction nucleotides: 12. The CDR3 bases are TGCGCCAGCAGCCAAGATGGAGGCCTTACTAGCGGTAAAGAGACCCAGTACTTC. Encoded protein: CASSQDGGLTSGKETQYF.

The rearrangement joins TRBV28 to TRBJ1-1; D gene unclear. Germline lookup yields CDR1 MDHEN and CDR2 SYDVKM. This CDR3 comprises 11 residues. Trimming removed 3 bases from V and 8 bases from J, with 7 bases in between. CDR3 loop: CASSFMEEAFF. CDR3 DNA: TGTGCCAGCAGTTTCATGGAGGAAGCTTTCTTT.

The count of this clone is one. V and J are TRBV5-5 and TRBJ2-1; 9 bases agree with TRBD1. Unmatched junction bases numbered 5, after V lost 1 base and J lost 6 bases. The CDR3 is 15 residues long. Germline V gives CDR1 SGHKS, CDR2 YYEKEE (reference sequence). The CDR3 region is CASSLRDRDFNEQFF. CDR3 bases: TGTGCCAGCAGCTTGCGGGACAGGGATTTCAATGAGCAGTTCTTC.

V and J are TRBV7-9 and TRBJ2-1; tentative D call: TRBD1 (6 bases). The CDR3 sequence is 15 residues long. CDR1 and CDR2 (germline): SEHNR, FQNEAQ (reference sequence). Trimming took 5 bases from V and 8 from J, leaving 19 bases between them. DNA of the CDR3: TGTGCCAGCAGCCAAGGGGGTGGGCTAGATGATGAGCAGTTCTTC. This sequence encodes CASSQGGGLDDEQFF.

The chain joins TRBV19 to TRBJ2-3; 8 bases align to TRBD1. Germline V gene data show CDR1 as LNHDA and CDR2 as SQIVND (reference sequence). This CDR3 is 16 amino acids long. The junction had 8 bases not matched to a gene; V was cut back by 4 bases and J by 2 bases. The chain's CDR3 is CASSNQDRVDTDTQYF. CDR3 DNA sequence: TGTGCCAGTAGTAATCAGGACAGGGTAGACACAGATACGCAGTATTTT. The full variable domain, its missing parts supplied by reference TRBV19 and TRBJ2-3, is DGGITQSPKYLFRKEGQNVTLSCEQNLNHDAMYWYRQDPGQGLRLIYYSQIVNDFQKGDIAEGYSVSREKKESFPLTVTSAQKNPTAFYLCASSNQDRVDTDTQYFGPGTRLTVL.

V is TRBV5-1 and J is TRBJ2-2; D unclear. Germline V gene sequence: CDR1 SGHRS, CDR2 YFSETQ. The CDR3 contains 15 residues. V dropped 2 bases and J dropped 5 bases, with 13 bases sitting between them. As DNA, the CDR3 is TGCGCCAGCAGCTTAATGGAGTTCACGACCGGGGAGCTGTTTTTT. It specifies CASSLMEFTTGELFF. Full variable domain (remainder filled in from reference TRBV5-1 and TRBJ2-2): KAGVTQTPRYLIKTRGQQVTLSCSPISGHRSVSWYQQTPGQGLQFLFEYFSETQRNKGNFPGRFSGRQFSNSRSEMNVSTLELGDSALYLCASSLMEFTTGELFFGEGSRLTVL.

This clone was counted between two and nine times. The rearrangement uses TRBV5-1 and TRBJ1-1; D is unresolved. V lost 4 bases and J lost 0, with 10 bases in between. Germline V lookup: CDR1 SGHRS, CDR2 YFSETQ. The CDR3 has 14 residues. CDR3 loop: CASSPTTMNTEAFF. In DNA form, the CDR3 reads TGCGCCAGCAGCCCCACCACTATGAACACTGAAGCTTTCTTT.

The chain is built from TRBV7-2 and TRBJ2-7; 9 nucleotides align to TRBD2. The CDR3 loop spans 17 amino acids. The junction had 7 bases not matched to a gene; V was cut back by 1 base and J by 0 bases. Germline CDR1 SGHTA, CDR2 FQGNSA. CDR3 DNA: TGTGCCAGCAGCTTAGGTAGCGGGGGCCCTAGCTCCTACGAGCAGTACTTC. Amino acids: CASSLGSGGPSSYEQYF.

The chain uses TRBV10-3 and TRBJ2-1; 8 bases are shared with TRBD2. Unmatched junction bases numbered 13, after V lost 2 bases and J lost 7 bases. Germline values: CDR1 ENHRY, CDR2 SYGVKD. This CDR3 region has 17 residues. The CDR3 spells CAISEGTRTPKENEQFF. CDR3 in DNA: TGTGCCATCAGTGAGGGGACTAGAACCCCGAAGGAGAATGAGCAGTTCTTC.

The V and J genes are TRBV11-2 and TRBJ2-3; the D gene is possibly TRBD1 (6 bases). The V gene's germline CDR1 is SGHAT and CDR2 FQNNGV. This CDR3 is 16 amino acids long. V lost 6 bases and J lost 3, with 19 bases in between. The CDR3: CASSQLPGHQTDTQYF. CDR3 in DNA: TGTGCCAGCAGTCAACTTCCGGGACATCAAACAGATACGCAGTATTTT.

V and J are TRBV10-3 and TRBJ2-6, with TRBD1 identical over 10 bases. Germline CDR1 is ENHRY and CDR2 is SYGVKD. This CDR3 has 18 amino acids. V lost 5 bases, J lost 0 bases, and 7 bases stayed unmatched. The CDR3 here is CAISFGGQGTSGANVLTF. For the CDR3, the DNA is TGTGCCATCAGTTTTGGGGGACAGGGGACCTCTGGGGCCAACGTCCTGACTTTC.

This sequence joins TRBV7-9 and TRBJ2-5; 8 nucleotides align to TRBD2. Germline-derived CDR1 and CDR2 are SEHNR and FQNEAQ (reference sequence). The CDR3 runs to 15 residues. With V trimmed by 2 bases and J by 7 bases, 9 bases remained unmatched. CDR3 in DNA: TGTGCCAGCAGCTTAAGGAGTGCCAGCGGGGGGACCCAGTACTTC. This encodes CASSLRSASGGTQYF.

This chain joins TRBV18 and TRBJ1-2; 10 bases fit TRBD1. The junction had 6 bases not matched to a gene; V was cut back by 6 bases and J by 8 bases. Germline assignment: CDR1 KGHSH and CDR2 LQKENI. CDR3 size: 13 residues. CDR3 sequence reads: CASSLTGGKGYTF. CDR3 bases: TGTGCCAGCTCCTTGACAGGGGGCAAGGGCTACACCTTC.

This clone showed up just once. Written as DNA, the CDR3 is TGTGCCAGCAGCCAGGGGGCGCGGTATCAGCCCCAGCATTTT. Amino acid sequence: CASSQGARYQPQHF. This chain links TRBV5-8 with TRBJ1-5; 8 bases fit TRBD1. This CDR3 is built from 14 residues. V trimming: 4 bases; J trimming: 5 bases; junction bases outside the gene matches: 5. Germline V gene data show CDR1 as SGHTS and CDR2 as YDEGEE.

This chain links TRBV7-2 with TRBJ1-3; D gene uncertain. The V end lost 6 bases, the J end lost 1 base, and 13 bases lay between the germline ends. The CDR3 has 15 residues. The V gene's germline CDR1 is SGHTA and CDR2 FQGNSA. The CDR3 DNA reads as TGTGCCAGCAGACCCAGCGCCCCTTCTGGAAACACCATATATTTT. This gives the protein CASRPSAPSGNTIYF.

The J gene is TRBJ2-1, the V gene TRBV27; 10 nucleotides agree with TRBD2. V was pared by 2 bases and J by 9 bases, with 10 bases of the junction left unmatched. In germline, CDR1 is MNHEY, CDR2 SMNVEV (reference sequence). This CDR3 spans 16 amino acids. In nucleotides, the CDR3 is TGTGCCAGCAGTTTACCTAGCGGGAGAGTCCGCGGTGAGCAGTTCTTC. It encodes CASSLPSGRVRGEQFF.

V is TRBV15 and J is TRBJ2-1; 7 positions agree with TRBD1. The germline V gene has CDR1 LNHNV and CDR2 YYDKDF (reference sequence). The CDR3 is 14 residues long. The V segment lost 3 bases and the J segment 5 bases; nucleotides outside the gene matches: 4. The chain's CDR3 is CATSSRTGHNEQFF. Here the CDR3 DNA reads TGTGCCACCAGCAGTCGGACAGGCCACAATGAGCAGTTCTTC.

The V gene is TRBV6-1, the J gene TRBJ2-5, with D uncertain. Looked up from germline, CDR1 is MNHNS and CDR2 is SASEGT. The CDR3 spans 13 residues. V lost 3 bases to trimming and J lost 2 bases, with 7 bases between them. The chain's CDR3 is CASSDRGQETQYF. CDR3 coding DNA: TGTGCCAGCAGTGATCGAGGACAAGAGACCCAGTACTTC.

V usage is TRBV7-9 and J usage is TRBJ2-3; a weak D match, TRBD2 (5 bases). Germline CDR1 SEHNR, CDR2 FQNEAQ (reference sequence). The CDR3 has 13 residues. Trimming took 4 bases from V and 8 from J, leaving 13 bases between them. CDR3: CASSSSVEGTQYF. Here the CDR3 DNA reads TGTGCCAGCAGCTCTTCAGTAGAGGGTACGCAGTATTTT. Drawing the rest from reference TRBV7-9 and TRBJ2-3, the complete variable domain is DTGVSQNPRHKITKRGQNVTFRCDPISEHNRLYWYRQTLGQGPEFLTYFQNEAQLEKSRLLSDRFSAERPKGSFSTLEIQRTEQGDSAMYLCASSSSVEGTQYFGPGTRLTVL.